This T cell receptor (beta chain) was obtained from a study of response to subunit inactivated influenza vaccine. In TCRdb, the RT-PCR reads were re-called with MiXCR into one record per CDR3 protein. The profile shows about 480,000 distinct CDR3 sequences, approximately 11% of them singletons. CDR3 size: 15 residues. Germline lookup yields CDR1 SQVTM and CDR2 ANQGSEA. Study-wide results and limits: After each seasonal influenza vaccination, few new T cells are recruited, the authors suggested.

Of note for this clonotype: Its antigen is undetermined. Compared with germline, one end of the junction differs, possibly owing to a read error.

J is TRBJ1-3 and V is TRBV29-1; D is undetermined. This sequence was found in a man aged 50 to 59 who received an inactivated influenza vaccine. Sequenced here: PBMCs from blood, sampled about 6 weeks after vaccination. CDR3 region: CSVEDGRTFGNTICF. Written as DNA, the CDR3 is TGCAGCGTTGAAGATGGTAGGACGTTTGGAAACACCATATGTTTT.